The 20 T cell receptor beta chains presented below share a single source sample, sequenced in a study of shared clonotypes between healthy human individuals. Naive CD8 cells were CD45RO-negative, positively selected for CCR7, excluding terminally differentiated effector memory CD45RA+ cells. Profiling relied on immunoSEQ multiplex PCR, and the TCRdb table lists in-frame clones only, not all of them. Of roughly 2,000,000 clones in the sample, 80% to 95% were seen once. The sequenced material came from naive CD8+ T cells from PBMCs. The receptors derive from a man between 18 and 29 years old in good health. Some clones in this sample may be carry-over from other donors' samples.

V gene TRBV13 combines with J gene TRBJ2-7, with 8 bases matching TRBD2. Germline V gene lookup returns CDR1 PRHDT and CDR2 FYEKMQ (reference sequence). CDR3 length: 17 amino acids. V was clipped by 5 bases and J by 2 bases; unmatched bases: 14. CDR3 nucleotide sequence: TGTGCCAGCAGCGGGAGAGCCCCGGGGGGGAGGGCCTACGAGCAGTACTTC. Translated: CASSGRAPGGRAYEQYF.

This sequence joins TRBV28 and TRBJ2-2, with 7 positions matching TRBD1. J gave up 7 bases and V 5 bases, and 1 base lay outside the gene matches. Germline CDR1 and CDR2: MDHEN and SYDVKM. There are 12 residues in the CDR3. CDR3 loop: CASSTGVGELFF. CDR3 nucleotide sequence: TGTGCCAGCAGTACAGGGGTCGGGGAGCTGTTTTTT.

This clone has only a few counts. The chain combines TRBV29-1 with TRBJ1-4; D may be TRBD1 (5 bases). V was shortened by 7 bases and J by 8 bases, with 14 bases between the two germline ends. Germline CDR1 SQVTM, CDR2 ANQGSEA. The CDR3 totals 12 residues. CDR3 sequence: CSAKRGDEKLFF. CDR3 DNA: TGCAGCGCAAAAAGGGGTGACGAAAAACTGTTTTTT.

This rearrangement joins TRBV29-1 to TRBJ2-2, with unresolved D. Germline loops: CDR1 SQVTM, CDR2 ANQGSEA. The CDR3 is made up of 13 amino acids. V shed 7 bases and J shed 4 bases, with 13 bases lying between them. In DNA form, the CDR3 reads TGCAGCGCCTTGGGTGGCTCCACCGGGGAGCTGTTTTTT. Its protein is CSALGGSTGELFF.

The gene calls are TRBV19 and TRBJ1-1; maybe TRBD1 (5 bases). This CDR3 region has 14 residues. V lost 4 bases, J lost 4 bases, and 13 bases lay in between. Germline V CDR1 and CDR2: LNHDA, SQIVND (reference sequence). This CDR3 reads CASSNTGWRTEAFF. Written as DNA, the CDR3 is TGTGCCAGTAGTAATACAGGATGGCGCACTGAAGCTTTCTTT.

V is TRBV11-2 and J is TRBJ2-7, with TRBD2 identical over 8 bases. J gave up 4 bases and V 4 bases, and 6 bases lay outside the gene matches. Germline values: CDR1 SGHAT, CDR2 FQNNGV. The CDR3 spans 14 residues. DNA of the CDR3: TGTGCCAGCAGCTGGCCGGGGACTAGGTACGAGCAGTACTTC. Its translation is CASSWPGTRYEQYF.

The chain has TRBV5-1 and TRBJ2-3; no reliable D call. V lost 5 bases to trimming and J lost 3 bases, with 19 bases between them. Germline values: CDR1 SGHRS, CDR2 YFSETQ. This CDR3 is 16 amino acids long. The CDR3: CASRDSPGVLTDTQYF. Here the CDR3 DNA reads TGCGCCAGCAGGGATTCCCCTGGGGTCTTGACAGATACGCAGTATTTT.

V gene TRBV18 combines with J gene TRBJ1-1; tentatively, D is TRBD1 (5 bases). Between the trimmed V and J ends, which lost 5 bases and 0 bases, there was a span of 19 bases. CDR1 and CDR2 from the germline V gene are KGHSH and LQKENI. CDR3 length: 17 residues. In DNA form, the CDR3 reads TGTGCCAGCTCATTACCGGGACTGAGCATCATGAACACTGAAGCTTTCTTT. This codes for CASSLPGLSIMNTEAFF.

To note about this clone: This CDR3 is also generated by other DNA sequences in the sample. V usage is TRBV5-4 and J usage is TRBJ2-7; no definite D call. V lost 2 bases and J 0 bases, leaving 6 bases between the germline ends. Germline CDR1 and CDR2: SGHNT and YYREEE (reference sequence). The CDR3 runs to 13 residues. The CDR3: CASSLGSSYEQYF. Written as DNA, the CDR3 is TGTGCCAGCAGCTTAGGTTCCTCCTACGAGCAGTACTTC.

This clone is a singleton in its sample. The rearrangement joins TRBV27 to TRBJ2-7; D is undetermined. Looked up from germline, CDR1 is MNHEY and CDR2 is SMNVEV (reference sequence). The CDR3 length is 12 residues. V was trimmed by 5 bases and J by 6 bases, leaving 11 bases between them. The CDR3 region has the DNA TGTGCCAGCAGTAACGGGCCATTCGAGCAGTACTTC. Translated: CASSNGPFEQYF.

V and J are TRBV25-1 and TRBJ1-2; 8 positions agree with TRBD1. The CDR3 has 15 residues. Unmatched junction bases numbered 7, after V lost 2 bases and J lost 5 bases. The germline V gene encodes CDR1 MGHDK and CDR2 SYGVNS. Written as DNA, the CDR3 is TGTGCCAGCAGTGAAACCCAGGGGGCCGGTTATGGCTACACCTTC. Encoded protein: CASSETQGAGYGYTF.

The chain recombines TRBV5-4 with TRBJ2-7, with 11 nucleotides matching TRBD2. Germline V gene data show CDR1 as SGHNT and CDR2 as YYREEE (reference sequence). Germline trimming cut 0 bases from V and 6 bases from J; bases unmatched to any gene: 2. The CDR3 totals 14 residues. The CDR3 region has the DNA TGTGCCAGCAGCTTGGAAACTAGCGGGGGCGAGCAGTACTTC. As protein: CASSLETSGGEQYF.

Written as DNA, the CDR3 is TGTGCCAGCTCACCATCTAGCGGGAGTAAAAATGAGCAGTTCTTC. Translating it yields CASSPSSGSKNEQFF. This rearrangement joins TRBV18 to TRBJ2-1, with TRBD2 identical over 10 bases. The CDR3 length is 15 residues. Per germline, CDR1 KGHSH and CDR2 LQKENI. V trimming: 2 bases; J trimming: 7 bases; junction bases outside the gene matches: 5.

In nucleotides, the CDR3 is TGTGCCAGCAGCCCCCGGCTAGCGGGAGGTCTTATCAATGAGCAGTTCTTC. This encodes CASSPRLAGGLINEQFF. This chain connects TRBV7-8 to TRBJ2-1; 11 bases are shared with TRBD2. Germline loops: CDR1 SGHVS, CDR2 FQNEAQ. The CDR3 runs to 17 residues. V gave up 5 bases and J gave up 6 bases; unmatched junction bases: 12.

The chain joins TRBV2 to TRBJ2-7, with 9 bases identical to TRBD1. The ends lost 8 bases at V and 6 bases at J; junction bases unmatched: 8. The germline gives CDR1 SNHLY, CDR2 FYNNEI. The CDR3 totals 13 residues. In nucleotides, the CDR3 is TGTGCCAGCGGGGGTCAGGACAGGGGCGAGCAGTACTTC. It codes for CASGGQDRGEQYF.

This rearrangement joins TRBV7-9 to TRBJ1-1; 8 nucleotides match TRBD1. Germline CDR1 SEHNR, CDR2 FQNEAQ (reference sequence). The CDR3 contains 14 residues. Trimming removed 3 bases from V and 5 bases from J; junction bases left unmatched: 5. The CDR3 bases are TGTGCCAGCAGCTTTCCAGGGGGCTTGACTGAAGCTTTCTTT. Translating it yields CASSFPGGLTEAFF.

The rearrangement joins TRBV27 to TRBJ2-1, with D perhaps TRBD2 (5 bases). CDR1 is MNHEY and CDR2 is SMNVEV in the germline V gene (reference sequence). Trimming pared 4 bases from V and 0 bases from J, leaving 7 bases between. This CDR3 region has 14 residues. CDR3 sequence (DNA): TGTGCCAGCAGTTCCGGGAACTCCTACAATGAGCAGTTCTTC. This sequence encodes CASSSGNSYNEQFF.

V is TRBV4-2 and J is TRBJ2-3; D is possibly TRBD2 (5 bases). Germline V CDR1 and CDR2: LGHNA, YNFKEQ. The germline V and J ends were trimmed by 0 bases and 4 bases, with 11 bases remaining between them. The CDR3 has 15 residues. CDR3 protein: CASSQDLRAPDTQYF. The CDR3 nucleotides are TGTGCCAGCAGCCAAGATTTGCGGGCCCCAGATACGCAGTATTTT.

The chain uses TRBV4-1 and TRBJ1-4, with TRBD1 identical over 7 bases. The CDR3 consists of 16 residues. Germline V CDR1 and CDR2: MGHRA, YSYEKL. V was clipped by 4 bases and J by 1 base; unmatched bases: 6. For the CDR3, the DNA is TGCGCCAGCAGCCGCCGACAGGGACAAACTAATGAAAAACTGTTTTTT. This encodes CASSRRQGQTNEKLFF.

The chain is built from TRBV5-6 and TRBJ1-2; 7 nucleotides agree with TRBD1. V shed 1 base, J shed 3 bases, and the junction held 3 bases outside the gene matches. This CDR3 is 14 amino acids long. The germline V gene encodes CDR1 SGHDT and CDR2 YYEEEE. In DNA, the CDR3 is TGTGCCAGCAGCTTGTCGGGGACAGACTATGGCTACACCTTC. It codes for CASSLSGTDYGYTF.